This TCR beta chain was sequenced during a study of blood T cell repertoires in COVID-19 (dated by TCRdb to the early 2020s). With respect to the entire study: Collaborator samples came from the United States, Italy and Spain and covered acute and convalescent phases of COVID-19. Samples came from the ongoing ImmuneRACE study (first 160 participants) plus 1,254 subjects from 6 global collaborators. The dataset comprised deeply sampled blood TCRbeta repertoires from subjects exposed to, actively infected with, or recovered from COVID-19. Nearly every sample came with metadata listing a de-identified subject ID, COVID-19 status, age in years and sex. The prospective study material was composed of cDNA or gDNA derived from T cells, B-cell-depleted T cells, or PBMCs. The repertoires were released in a freely available public database meant as a resource for research on the immune response to SARS-CoV-2. HLA class I and class II types, where available, came from metadata supplied by the sample provider rather than from assay-based typing. Results the study describes overall, beyond this receptor: The amount of clinical and demographic metadata varied by source and participant and was provided uncurated.

The immunoSEQ Assay, a bias-controlled multiplex PCR, was used to amplify TCRbeta CDR3 regions from genomic DNA. As for how the authors treated the data: Within the assay, amplification of reference gene primers was used to estimate how many nucleated cells each sample contained. To quantify the absolute abundance of each unique TCRbeta CDR3 rearrangement, sequence reads were collapsed and filtered. For each sample, productive Simpson clonality was calculated by taking the square root of Simpson's diversity index across productive rearrangements. TCRdb re-hosts the immuneACCESS table, in-frame sequences only. Its copies lack some clones; in the studies checked, an unresolved V gene accounts for under half of them, and the cause for the rest is not known. That table gives V, J and clone size, and the DNA gave D and trimming. In this sample the table shows approximately 450,000 clones, roughly nine tenths of which occur a single time. The ten largest make up 0.95% to 1.3% of the sample.

V is clipped by 5 bases and J by 6 bases, and the sequence between their germline boundaries is 8 bases long. The CDR3 contains 12 residues, cysteine and phenylalanine counted. Only the CDR3 portion is preserved as DNA: 36 bases, with reading frame beginning at the first base. From the germline V gene, CDR1 is SGDLS and CDR2 is YYNGEE. Of note for this clone: Its antigen target is currently unknown. Per-base qualities were not stored, and no clone one base away is much larger.

Participants in the prospective study were aged about 18 to 90 years, lived in 20 to 30 United States geographic areas, and enrolled through a virtual design. In the prospective study, participants were assigned to cohorts based on the clinical history participants reported in a screening survey and a study questionnaire. Recovered participants in ImmuneRACE Cohort 3 were defined by two consecutive negative NP/OP PCR tests, clearance by a healthcare professional, or resolution of symptoms. In the prospective study, mobile phlebotomists collected whole blood, serum and a nasopharyngeal or oropharyngeal swab from each participant. Participants in the prospective study had the option to provide additional blood draws and questionnaires over an approximately 2-month period. Blood samples from the prospective study were shipped frozen or at room temperature prior to DNA extraction.

Sample: PBMCs or T cells enriched from blood (not recorded which). The chain is assembled from TRBV9 and TRBJ2-2; the D region possibly corresponds to TRBD1 (6 bases align). This TCR was recovered from a man aged 25 to 45 who had recovered from COVID-19. For the CDR3, the sequence is CASRSGAGELFF. The bases read TGTGCCAGCAGATCAGGGGCCGGGGAGCTGTTTTTT.